Each of the 9 T cell receptor beta chains below was sequenced from the same sample in a study of T cell changes during pregnancy in multiple sclerosis. The repertoire was sequenced with immunoSEQ multiplex PCR; TCRdb's copy has only in-frame clones and lacks some. The sample consists of 40,000 to 55,000 clones, 80% to 95% of them appearing once. Sample: CD4+ T cells from peripheral blood mononuclear cells, taken in the second trimester of pregnancy. These receptors were obtained from a female donor with multiple sclerosis, enrolled in a pregnancy study.

This clone was recorded only once. The chain carries TRBV7-3 and TRBJ1-6; a weak D match, TRBD1 (5 bases). This CDR3 is 13 amino acids long. Germline CDR1 is SGHTA and CDR2 is FQGTGA. V gave up 4 bases and J gave up 6 bases, with 7 bases separating them. The CDR3 sequence is CASSSRVNSPLHF. The CDR3 nucleotides read TGTGCCAGCAGCTCCAGGGTTAATTCACCCCTCCACTTT.

The chain couples TRBV7-2 to TRBJ2-5; TRBD2 matches 11 bases. Germline assignment: CDR1 SGHTA and CDR2 FQGNSA. The CDR3 contains 14 residues. V lost 1 base and J lost 11; bases outside the gene matches: 6. The DNA for the CDR3 is TGTGCCAGCAGCTTAGAGCTAGCGGGGGGTGTTCAGTACTTC. Protein product: CASSLELAGGVQYF. Variable domain in full (rest from reference TRBV7-2 and TRBJ2-5): GAGVSQSPSNKVTEKGKDVELRCDPISGHTALYWYRQSLGQGLEFLIYFQGNSAPDKSGLPSDRFSAERTGGSVSTLTIQRTQQEDSAVYLCASSLELAGGVQYFGPGTRLLVL.

This chain links TRBV7-6 with TRBJ2-6, with D perhaps TRBD1 (6 bases). V was cut by 1 base and J by 0 bases, with 10 bases left in between. This CDR3 contains 17 residues. The germline V gene encodes CDR1 SGHVS and CDR2 FNYEAQ. The CDR3 sequence is CASSLDWGPSGANVLTF. CDR3 DNA: TGTGCCAGCAGCTTAGATTGGGGGCCCTCTGGGGCCAACGTCCTGACTTTC.

The chain is built from TRBV28 and TRBJ1-2; 7 bases match TRBD1. Germline V gene sequence: CDR1 MDHEN, CDR2 SYDVKM. J was trimmed by 4 bases and V by 10 bases; bases with no gene match: 12. This CDR3 has 14 amino acids. The CDR3 nucleotides are TGTGCCACAAAAGAGGGACAGACGAGCTATGGCTACACCTTC. Residues: CATKEGQTSYGYTF.

The chain uses TRBV10-3 and TRBJ1-6; 7 nucleotides align to TRBD1. Trimming at V came to 5 bases and at J to 7 bases, leaving 8 bases not matched to a gene. Looked up from germline, CDR1 is ENHRY and CDR2 is SYGVKD. The CDR3 covers 15 residues. In DNA form, the CDR3 reads TGTGCCATCAGTCTCACAGGGGAAGGGAATTCACCCCTCCACTTT. Translating gives CAISLTGEGNSPLHF.

The chain carries TRBV27 and TRBJ2-5, with D uncertain. The CDR3 is 16 residues long. Per the germline V gene, CDR1 is MNHEY and CDR2 is SMNVEV (reference sequence). Between the trimmed V and J ends, which lost 0 bases and 4 bases, there was a span of 15 bases. The CDR3 protein is CASSLSALRGGETQYF. DNA of the CDR3: TGTGCCAGCAGTTTATCGGCTCTTCGAGGTGGAGAGACCCAGTACTTC.

V gene TRBV6-1 combines with J gene TRBJ2-7, with 9 bases matching TRBD1. The CDR3 has 15 amino acids. The junction had 9 bases not matched to a gene; V was cut back by 7 bases and J by 2 bases. Germline V gives CDR1 MNHNS, CDR2 SASEGT. CDR3 protein: CASIWATGGAYEQYF. The CDR3 DNA sequence: TGTGCCAGCATATGGGCGACAGGGGGAGCCTACGAGCAGTACTTC.

This sequence joins TRBV18 and TRBJ2-7; 7 bases are shared with TRBD1. The germline V gene encodes CDR1 KGHSH and CDR2 LQKENI. V trimming: 6 bases; J trimming: 3 bases; junction bases outside the gene matches: 2. The CDR3 consists of 12 residues. The CDR3 loop is CASSSGGYEQYF. The DNA of the CDR3 is TGTGCCAGCTCTTCAGGGGGCTACGAGCAGTACTTC.

The V and J genes are TRBV7-2 and TRBJ2-5; possible D gene TRBD1, 5 bases. Germline values: CDR1 SGHTA, CDR2 FQGNSA. V lost 5 bases to trimming and J lost 3 bases, with 16 bases between them. This CDR3 spans 15 amino acids. CDR3 bases: TGTGCCAGCAGCACCGGGCAGGGTGGAAAAGAGACCCAGTACTTC. Translation gives CASSTGQGGKETQYF. Using reference TRBV7-2 and TRBJ2-5 for the parts outside the CDR3, the full variable domain is GAGVSQSPSNKVTEKGKDVELRCDPISGHTALYWYRQSLGQGLEFLIYFQGNSAPDKSGLPSDRFSAERTGGSVSTLTIQRTQQEDSAVYLCASSTGQGGKETQYFGPGTRLLVL.